This T cell receptor (beta chain) emerged from a study of early T cells in non-severe SARS-CoV-2 infection (dated by TCRdb to the early 2020s). Background for the entire study: Because TCR sequencing relied on bulk RNA taken from unsorted whole blood, pairing of alpha and beta chains was not possible.

The library was built by means of 5' RACE. The instrument was a NextSeq 500. The TCR library protocol attached unique molecular identifiers to individual cDNA molecules to correct for sequencing error and PCR bias. Sequencing covered both TCR alpha and beta chains, and within each sample the abundances of alpha and beta sequences were tightly co-correlated. On the authors' methods: Decombinator V4 was used to annotate TCR sequences for V gene, J gene and CDR3. Expanded TCRs were defined as changing significantly between any two time points under a Poisson model with p below 0.0001. TCR abundances were normalised to the total number of TCRs sequenced per sample and expressed as counts per million. MAIT TCRs were defined by TRAV1-2 paired with TRAJ12, TRAJ20 or TRAJ33, and iNKT TCRs by TRAV10 paired with TRAJ18. VDJdb, accessed 1 November 2021, was searched for CMV, EBV and SARS-CoV-2 annotated TCRs, excluding TCRs annotated for multiple antigens. Starting from the raw public reads, TCRdb applied fastp trimming at Q25, assembled clones with MiXCR and retained in-frame beta chains. Identical CDR3 protein sequences are pooled into one entry, listed with their most common genes and DNA. The V and J calls here are based on TCRdb, not the publication. Counted in this sample were about 64,000 distinct CDR3 sequences; more than 15% of them appeared once. The ten largest clones take up over 8% of the sample.

The germline V and J ends show losses of 3 bases and 2 bases respectively, and no gene match explains 4 bases of the junction. The CDR3 measures 15 amino acids from cysteine to phenylalanine. Only the CDR3 part of the read is kept: 45 bases, read in frame from the first base. According to the germline V gene (reference sequence), CDR1 reads MNHEY and CDR2 reads SMNVEV. Set within a cohort of healthcare workers in London, UK, this nested case-control study involved weekly PCR testing of nasopharyngeal swabs along with blood sampling. Healthcare workers were enrolled in the week of the UK lockdown, from 23 to 31 March 2020, and were followed every week for up to 16 weeks. A word on this clonotype: There is no known antigen for this receptor. Qualities for individual bases were not recorded, and no much larger clone is one base off.

General findings and caveats noted by the study authors: VDJdb matching was skewed toward anti-spike CD8 responses, so virus-specific expansions were likely underestimated and private and CD4 specificities were missed.

Recombination connected TRBV27 to TRBJ1-3; TRBD1 agrees with 7 junctional bases. This sample comprised whole blood, obtained at baseline. This clonotype was sampled from an adult who was a healthcare worker with PCR-confirmed SARS-CoV-2 infection or an uninfected control (not recorded which). The CDR3 region reads CASSLTGSAGNTIYF. DNA sequence: TGTGCCAGCAGTTTGACAGGGTCTGCTGGAAACACCATATATTTT.